This T cell receptor beta chain is from a study of cytomegalovirus exposure and HLA in healthy donors. Findings and caveats of the study: Highly shared sequence variants in one cluster were likely a sequencing artifact.

In regard to this clone: The antigen is unknown. The same CDR3 can be traced to other DNA sequences in this sample.

The PCR ran on 60 Vbeta and 13 Jbeta primers. Repertoires were generated with immunoSEQ multiplex PCR, while TCRdb's copy carries only in-frame clones and drops some. The sample records approximately 140,000 clones, 75% to 85% being singletons. Sequenced input: PBMCs. This receptor was obtained from a man aged 50 or older in good health and CMV-seropositive.

The CDR3 sequence: CASSLAGTASYEQYF. The CDR3, as DNA: TGCGCCAGCAGCTTGGCGGGGACAGCATCCTACGAGCAGTACTTC. The chain employs TRBV5-1 and TRBJ2-7, with TRBD1 identical over 7 bases. CDR3 length: 15 amino acids. In germline, CDR1 is SGHRS, CDR2 YFSETQ. J was trimmed by 1 base and V by 0 bases; bases with no gene match: 4.